The rows below give T cell receptor beta chains drawn from one sample of a study of blood T cells in healthy people across ages. TCRdb analysed the 5' RACE reads with MiXCR anew, one entry per CDR3 protein. The sample shows about 1.5 million distinct CDR3 sequences, roughly 40% of them seen only once. The material sequenced was blood. These receptors all come from a woman aged 18-29 years in good health. The conserved cysteine and the conserved F or W are not part of the CDR3 here. D genes are given only for firm matches.

v_gene | d_gene | CDR3aa
TRBV10-3 | . | AISGAGELF
TRBV12-1 | . | ASNSGTVPPSPISLKNSPLH
TRBV20-1 | . | SASGGGGPQETQY
TRBV7-2 | . | ASSLVAVGANVLT
TRBV14 | TRBD1 | ASSGRDSFYGYT
TRBV11-3 | TRBD2 | ASSLRGGSNEQY
TRBV12-5 | TRBD1 | ASGLTGGTGELF
TRBV9 | TRBD2 | ASSVGSSGMNEQF
TRBV5-5 | TRBD1 | ASSSRTGGDGTQY
TRBV5-1 | . | ASSIILGGQTGTQY
TRBV12-3/TRBV12-4 | . | ASMSAGANTEAF
TRBV6-5 | . | ASSYSAALYEQY
TRBV20-1 | TRBD2 | SANKPTSGEGGEQF
TRBV7-9 | . | ASSILDVGGEQF
TRBV4-2 | TRBD2 | ASSSPSGATYEQY
TRBV10-3 | . | AISEGGDNEQY
TRBV20-1 | TRBD1 | SAMTGTGGIEQY
TRBV6-6 | TRBD1 | ASSPFSNRGRDGYT
TRBV27 | . | ASLGPRTDTQY
TRBV27 | . | ASSSRPSHYGYT
TRBV28 | . | ASLGPDTQY
TRBV6-1 | . | ASSEAHGDGYT
TRBV4-1 | TRBD2 | ASSQSPVLADYNEQF
TRBV20-1 | TRBD2 | SAKTSGSSYEQY
TRBV4-2 | . | ASSQERGNSYEQY
TRBV7-2 | . | ASSLVAQGGSPLH